These 2 T cell receptor beta chains came from one sample sequenced in a study of blood T cell repertoires in COVID-19. TCRdb's copy holds only in-frame clones and misses some; the assay was immunoSEQ multiplex PCR. The table lists 55,000 to 80,000 clones, 70% to 90% of them singletons. Sequenced input: peripheral blood. Every receptor here comes from a woman aged 60-75 years with acute or convalescent COVID-19.

The chain combines TRBV6-5 with TRBJ1-2, with TRBD1 matching over 7 bases. The CDR3 totals 16 residues. Unmatched junction bases numbered 8, after V lost 0 bases and J lost 4 bases. Germline CDR1 MNHEY, CDR2 SVGAGI. The CDR3 DNA reads TGTGCCAGCAGTTACTCGCAAGGGGGCCTAGCCTATGGCTACACCTTC. Residues: CASSYSQGGLAYGYTF.

This chain uses TRBV7-9 with TRBJ1-3, with a weak D call TRBD1 (6 bases). The length of the CDR3 is 14 residues. Germline V CDR1 and CDR2: SEHNR, FQNEAQ (reference sequence). The germline V and J ends were trimmed by 1 base and 2 bases, with 6 bases remaining between them. CDR3 nucleotide sequence: TGTGCCAGCAGCTTAGGGACAGCTGGAAACACCATATATTTT. This sequence encodes CASSLGTAGNTIYF. Together with reference TRBV7-9 and TRBJ1-3, the CDR3 gives the full variable domain: DTGVSQNPRHKITKRGQNVTFRCDPISEHNRLYWYRQTLGQGPEFLTYFQNEAQLEKSRLLSDRFSAERPKGSFSTLEIQRTEQGDSAMYLCASSLGTAGNTIYFGEGSWLTVV.